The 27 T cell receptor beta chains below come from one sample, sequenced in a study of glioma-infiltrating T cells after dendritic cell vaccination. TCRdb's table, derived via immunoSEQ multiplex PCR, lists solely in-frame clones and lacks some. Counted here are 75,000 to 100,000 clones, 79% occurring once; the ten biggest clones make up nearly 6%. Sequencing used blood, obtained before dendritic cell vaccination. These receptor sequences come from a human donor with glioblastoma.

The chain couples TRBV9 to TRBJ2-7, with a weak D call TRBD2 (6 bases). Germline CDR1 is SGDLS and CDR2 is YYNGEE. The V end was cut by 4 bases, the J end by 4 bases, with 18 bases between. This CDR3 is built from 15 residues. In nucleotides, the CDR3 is TGTGCCAGCAGCCAGGAGGGGCTAGTCGGGTACGAGCAGTACTTC. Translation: CASSQEGLVGYEQYF.

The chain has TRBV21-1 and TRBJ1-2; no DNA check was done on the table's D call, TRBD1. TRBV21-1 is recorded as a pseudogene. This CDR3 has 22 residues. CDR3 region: CASSKSWTANLSGTAFNYGYTF. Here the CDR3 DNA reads TGTGCCAGCAGCAAGAGTTGGACCGCAAACTTGAGTGGGACAGCGTTTAACTATGGCTACACCTTC.

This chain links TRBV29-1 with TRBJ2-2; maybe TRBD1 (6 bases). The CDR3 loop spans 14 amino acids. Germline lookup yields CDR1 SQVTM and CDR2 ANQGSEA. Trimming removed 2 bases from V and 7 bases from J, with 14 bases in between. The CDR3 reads CSVENRVAGGELFF. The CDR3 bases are TGCAGCGTTGAAAACAGGGTGGCGGGCGGGGAGCTGTTTTTT.

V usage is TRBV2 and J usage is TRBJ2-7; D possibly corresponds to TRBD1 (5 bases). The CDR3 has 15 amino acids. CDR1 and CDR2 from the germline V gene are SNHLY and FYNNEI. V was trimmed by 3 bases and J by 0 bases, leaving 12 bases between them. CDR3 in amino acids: CASSDLPGNSYEQYF. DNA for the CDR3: TGTGCCAGCAGTGACCTCCCAGGGAACTCCTACGAGCAGTACTTC.

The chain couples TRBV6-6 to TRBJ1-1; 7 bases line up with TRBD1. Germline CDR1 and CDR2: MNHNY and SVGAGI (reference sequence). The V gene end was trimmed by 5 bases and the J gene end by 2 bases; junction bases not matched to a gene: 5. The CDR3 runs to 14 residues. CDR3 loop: CASSQGQTNTEAFF. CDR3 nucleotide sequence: TGTGCCAGCAGTCAGGGACAGACAAACACTGAAGCTTTCTTT.

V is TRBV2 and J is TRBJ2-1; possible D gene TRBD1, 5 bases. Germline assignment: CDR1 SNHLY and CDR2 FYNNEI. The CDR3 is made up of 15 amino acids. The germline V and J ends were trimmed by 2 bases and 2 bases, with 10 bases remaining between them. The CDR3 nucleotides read TGTGCCAGCAGTGAACTAGAAGGGGCCTACAATGAGCAGTTCTTC. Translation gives CASSELEGAYNEQFF.

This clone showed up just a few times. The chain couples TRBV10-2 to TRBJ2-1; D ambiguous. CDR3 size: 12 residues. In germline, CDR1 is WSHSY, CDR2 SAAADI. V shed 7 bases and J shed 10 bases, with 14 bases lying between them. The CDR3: CASTNLPSEQFF. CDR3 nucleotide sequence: TGCGCCAGCACAAACCTACCCTCCGAGCAGTTCTTC.

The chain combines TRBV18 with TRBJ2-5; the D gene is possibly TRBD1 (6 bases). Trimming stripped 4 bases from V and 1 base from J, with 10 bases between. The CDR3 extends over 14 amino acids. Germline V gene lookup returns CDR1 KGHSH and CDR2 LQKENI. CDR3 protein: CASSLGAGQETQYF. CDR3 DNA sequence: TGTGCCAGCTCACTGGGGGCGGGCCAAGAGACCCAGTACTTC.

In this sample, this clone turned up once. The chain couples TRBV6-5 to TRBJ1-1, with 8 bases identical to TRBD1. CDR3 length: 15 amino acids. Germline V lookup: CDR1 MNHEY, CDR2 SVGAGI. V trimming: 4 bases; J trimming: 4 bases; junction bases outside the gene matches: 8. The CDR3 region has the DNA TGTGCCAGCAGTTCTCCCCCGGACAGGGTCACTGAAGCTTTCTTT. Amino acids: CASSSPPDRVTEAFF.

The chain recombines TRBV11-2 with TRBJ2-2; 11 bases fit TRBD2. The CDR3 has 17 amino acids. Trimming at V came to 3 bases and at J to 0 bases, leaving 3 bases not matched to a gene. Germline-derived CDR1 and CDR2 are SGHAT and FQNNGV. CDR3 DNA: TGTGCCAGCAGCTTCGTAGCGGGGGGGCCGAACACCGGGGAGCTGTTTTTT. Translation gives CASSFVAGGPNTGELFF. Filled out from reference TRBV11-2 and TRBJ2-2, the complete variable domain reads EAGVAQSPRYKIIEKRQSVAFWCNPISGHATLYWYQQILGQGPKLLIQFQNNGVVDDSQLPKDRFSAERLKGVDSTLKIQPAKLEDSAVYLCASSFVAGGPNTGELFFGEGSRLTVL.

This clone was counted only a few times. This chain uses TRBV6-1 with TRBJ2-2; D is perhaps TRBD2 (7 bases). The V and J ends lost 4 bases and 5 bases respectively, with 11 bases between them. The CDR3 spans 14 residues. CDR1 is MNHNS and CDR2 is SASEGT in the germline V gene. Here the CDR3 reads CASSVEGGTGELFF. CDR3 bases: TGTGCCAGCAGTGTGGAGGGGGGGACCGGGGAGCTGTTTTTT.

Written as DNA, the CDR3 is TGCGCCAGCAGACGCGGGGGCCTGAACACTGAAGCTTTCTTT. It encodes CASRRGGLNTEAFF. The chain uses TRBV5-1 and TRBJ1-1; possibly TRBD1 for D (6 bases). Trimming pared 5 bases from V and 0 bases from J, leaving 11 bases between. CDR3 length: 14 residues. The germline gives CDR1 SGHRS, CDR2 YFSETQ.

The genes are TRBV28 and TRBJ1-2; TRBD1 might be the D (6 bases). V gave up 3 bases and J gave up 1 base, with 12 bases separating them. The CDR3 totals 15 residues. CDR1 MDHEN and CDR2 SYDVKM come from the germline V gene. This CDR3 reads CASSFSGAHNYGYTF. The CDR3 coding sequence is TGTGCCAGCAGTTTCTCAGGGGCCCATAACTATGGCTACACCTTC.

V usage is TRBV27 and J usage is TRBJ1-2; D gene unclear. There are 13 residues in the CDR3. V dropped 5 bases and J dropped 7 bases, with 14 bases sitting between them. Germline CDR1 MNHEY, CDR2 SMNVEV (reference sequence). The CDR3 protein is CASSLRRGGGYTF. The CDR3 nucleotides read TGTGCCAGCAGTCTCCGTCGGGGTGGTGGCTACACCTTC.

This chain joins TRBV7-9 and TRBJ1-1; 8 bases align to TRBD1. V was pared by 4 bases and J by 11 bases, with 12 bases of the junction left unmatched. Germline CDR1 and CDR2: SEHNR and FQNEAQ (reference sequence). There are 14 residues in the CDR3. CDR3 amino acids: CASSSDRAGFYAFF. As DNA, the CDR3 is TGTGCCAGCAGCTCGGACAGGGCCGGGTTTTATGCTTTCTTT.

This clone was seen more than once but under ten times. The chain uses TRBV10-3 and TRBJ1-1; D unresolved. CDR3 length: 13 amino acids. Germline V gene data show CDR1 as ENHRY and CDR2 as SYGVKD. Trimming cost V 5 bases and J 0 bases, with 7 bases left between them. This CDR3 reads CAISPGLNTEAFF. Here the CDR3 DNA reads TGTGCCATCAGTCCGGGATTGAACACTGAAGCTTTCTTT.

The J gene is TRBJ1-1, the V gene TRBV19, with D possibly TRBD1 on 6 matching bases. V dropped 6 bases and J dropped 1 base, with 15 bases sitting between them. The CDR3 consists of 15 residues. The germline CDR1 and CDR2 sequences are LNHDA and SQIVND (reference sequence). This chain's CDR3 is CASRITGTSNTEAFF. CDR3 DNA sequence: TGTGCCAGTAGGATAACCGGGACATCGAACACTGAAGCTTTCTTT.

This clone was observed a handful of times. CDR3 in amino acids: CASSEQSGLGPYEQYF. As DNA, the CDR3 is TGTGCCAGCAGTGAACAGAGTGGACTAGGGCCCTACGAGCAGTACTTC. V is TRBV6-1 and J is TRBJ2-7, with TRBD2 matching over 7 bases. CDR1 is MNHNS and CDR2 is SASEGT in the germline V gene. Trimming cost V 2 bases and J 2 bases; bases outside gene matches: 9. The CDR3 length is 16 residues.

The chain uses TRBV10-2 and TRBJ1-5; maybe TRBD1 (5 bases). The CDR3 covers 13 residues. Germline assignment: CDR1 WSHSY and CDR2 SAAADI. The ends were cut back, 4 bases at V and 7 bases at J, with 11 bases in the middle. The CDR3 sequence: CASSGVGGQPQHF. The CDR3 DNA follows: TGCGCCAGCAGTGGGGTGGGGGGACAGCCCCAGCATTTT.

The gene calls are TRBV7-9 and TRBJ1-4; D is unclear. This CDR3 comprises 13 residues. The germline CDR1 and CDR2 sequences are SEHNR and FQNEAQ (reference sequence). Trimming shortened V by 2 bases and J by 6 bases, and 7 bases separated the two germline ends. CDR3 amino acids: CASSLPRDEKLFF. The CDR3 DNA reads TGTGCCAGCAGCTTACCCCGGGATGAAAAACTGTTTTTT.

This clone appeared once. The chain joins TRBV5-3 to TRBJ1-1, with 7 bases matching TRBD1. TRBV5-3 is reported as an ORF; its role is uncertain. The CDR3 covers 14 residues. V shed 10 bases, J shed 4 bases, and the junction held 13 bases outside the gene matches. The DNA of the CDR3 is TGTGCCCAAGCTTCCGGACAGGAGGGCACTGAAGCTTTCTTT. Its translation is CAQASGQEGTEAFF.

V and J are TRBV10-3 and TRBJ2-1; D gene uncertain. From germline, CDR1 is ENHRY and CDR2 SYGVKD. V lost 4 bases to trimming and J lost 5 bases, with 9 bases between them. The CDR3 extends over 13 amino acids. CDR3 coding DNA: TGTGCCATCAGTGTAACAGTGGACAATGAGCAGTTCTTC. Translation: CAISVTVDNEQFF.

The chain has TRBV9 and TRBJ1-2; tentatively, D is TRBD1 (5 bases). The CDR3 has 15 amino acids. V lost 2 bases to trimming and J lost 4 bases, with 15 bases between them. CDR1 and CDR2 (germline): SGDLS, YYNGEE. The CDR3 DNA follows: TGTGCCAGCAGCGTGGGAAGGGGCCCAGGCTATGGCTACACCTTC. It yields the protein CASSVGRGPGYGYTF.

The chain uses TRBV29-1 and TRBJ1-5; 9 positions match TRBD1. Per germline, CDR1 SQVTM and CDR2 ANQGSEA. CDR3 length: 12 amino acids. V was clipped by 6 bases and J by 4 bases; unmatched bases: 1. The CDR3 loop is CSVGQGNQPQHF. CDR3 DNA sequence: TGCAGCGTAGGACAGGGGAATCAGCCCCAGCATTTT.

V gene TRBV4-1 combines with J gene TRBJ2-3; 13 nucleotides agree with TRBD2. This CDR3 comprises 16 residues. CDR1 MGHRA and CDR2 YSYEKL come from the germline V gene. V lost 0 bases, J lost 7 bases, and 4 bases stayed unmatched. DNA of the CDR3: TGCGCCAGCAGCCAAGAAAGGGGACTAGCGGGACATACGCAGTATTTT. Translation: CASSQERGLAGHTQYF.

The DNA of the CDR3 is TGTGCCAGCAGTGAAGGAACGGCGGATGAAAAACTGTTTTTT. Protein sequence: CASSEGTADEKLFF. This chain connects TRBV25-1 to TRBJ1-4; D gene ambiguous. In germline, CDR1 is MGHDK, CDR2 SYGVNS. CDR3 size: 14 residues. With 2 bases removed from V and 6 bases from J, the gap between germline ends came to 10 bases.

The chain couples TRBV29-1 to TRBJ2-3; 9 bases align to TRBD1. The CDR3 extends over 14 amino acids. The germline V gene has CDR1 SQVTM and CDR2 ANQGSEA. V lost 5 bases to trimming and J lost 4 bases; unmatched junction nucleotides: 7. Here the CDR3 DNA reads TGCAGCGTTCTCCCGGGACAGGGAGCAGATACGCAGTATTTT. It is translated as CSVLPGQGADTQYF.